The 4 T cell receptor beta chains listed next were all sequenced from one sample in a study of T cell repertoires in cytomegalovirus infection. One entry per CDR3 protein results from TCRdb running MiXCR on the reads. The table includes hundreds of thousands of distinct CDR3 sequences, about 39% detected once. These receptors' targets are unknown. The material sequenced was cultured PBMCs, taken from culture after CMV antigen stimulation. The origin of the receptors is a human donor in good health (CMV status not recorded). Some clones in this sample may be carry-over from other donors' samples.

The chain employs TRBV6-5 and TRBJ1-2, with a weak D call TRBD1 (5 bases). Trimming removed 5 bases from V and 8 bases from J, with 15 bases in between. The germline V gene encodes CDR1 MNHEY and CDR2 SVGAGI. CDR3 length: 13 amino acids. DNA of the CDR3: TGTGCCAGCAGTGGGGGAGGTTACCGAGGCTACACCTTC. Translation gives CASSGGGYRGYTF.

This clonotype has a handful of counts. The chain recombines TRBV6-2 or TRBV6-3 with TRBJ1-1; 7 positions agree with TRBD1. Germline V gives CDR1 MNHEY, CDR2 SVGEGT. The CDR3 spans 15 residues. J was trimmed by 5 bases and V by 6 bases; bases with no gene match: 12. This chain's CDR3 is CASRRGGGEGTEAFF. The CDR3 region has the DNA TGTGCCAGCAGGCGGGGAGGGGGCGAAGGAACTGAAGCTTTCTTT.

The genes are TRBV7-6 and TRBJ1-1; D remains unclear. CDR1 is SGHVS, CDR2 FNYEAQ, per germline. The CDR3 has 17 residues. V lost 1 base, J lost 0 bases, and 15 bases lay in between. CDR3 residues: CASSLEVMGRMNTEAFF. The CDR3 coding sequence is TGTGCCAGCAGCTTAGAGGTGATGGGCAGGATGAACACTGAAGCTTTCTTT. The full variable domain, completed using reference TRBV7-6 and TRBJ1-1, is GAGVSQSPRYKVTKRGQDVALRCDPISGHVSLYWYRQALGQGPEFLTYFNYEAQQDKSGLPNDRFSAERPEGSISTLTIQRTEQRDSAMYRCASSLEVMGRMNTEAFFGQGTRLTVV.

This chain links TRBV6-5 with TRBJ2-7, with 8 bases fitting TRBD1. There are 13 residues in the CDR3. Germline V lookup: CDR1 MNHEY, CDR2 SVGAGI. The J segment lost 1 base and the V segment lost 9 bases, leaving 5 bases of the junction unmatched. As DNA, the CDR3 is TGTGCCAGTAGGACAGGGAGGTCCTACGAGCAGTACTTC. It codes for CASRTGRSYEQYF.